Following are 2 T cell receptor beta chains from one sample sequenced in a study of cytomegalovirus exposure and HLA in healthy donors. PCR amplification relied on 60 Vbeta primers (plus 13 Jbeta primers). Sequencing was performed with immunoSEQ multiplex PCR; in TCRdb, only in-frame clones are kept and a portion is missing. The sample yields some 150,000 clones, 70% to 80% seen once. Sequencing used PBMCs. These receptors came from a man aged 25-45 years in good health and CMV-seropositive.

This chain links TRBV7-2 with TRBJ2-3; the match to TRBD2 covers 16 bases. Germline V CDR1 and CDR2: SGHTA, FQGNSA. Trimming at V came to 7 bases and at J to 7 bases, leaving 8 bases not matched to a gene. CDR3 length: 16 residues. The CDR3 nucleotides read TGTGCCAGCACCCTAGGGACTAGCGGGGGGGGTAATACGCAGTATTTT. Its translation: CASTLGTSGGGNTQYF.

The rearrangement uses TRBV4-3 and TRBJ2-3; 11 bases agree with TRBD2. The junction had 13 bases not matched to a gene; V was cut back by 5 bases and J by 0 bases. The CDR3 has 19 amino acids. From germline, CDR1 is LGHNA and CDR2 YSLEER. CDR3 in DNA: TGCGCCAGCAGCGCTCAGGTAGCGGGGGGGCTACGTAGCACAGATACGCAGTATTTT. Translating gives CASSAQVAGGLRSTDTQYF.